This TCR beta chain stems from a study of PD-L1 blockade in urothelial cancer. Sequencing was performed with immunoSEQ multiplex PCR; in TCRdb, only in-frame clones are kept and a portion is missing. The table lists over 100,000 clones, less than 95% of them singletons. As for time point: peripheral blood 6 weeks after treatment start. Germline V gives CDR1 SGHTA, CDR2 FQGNSA. V shed 1 base and J shed 2 bases, with 12 bases lying between them. This CDR3 region has 15 residues. This sequence originates from a man aged 60 to 69 with urothelial cancer. The sequencing here drew on PBMCs, taken around atezolizumab (anti-PD-L1) treatment. The gene calls are TRBV7-2 and TRBJ2-7; possibly TRBD2 for D (5 bases). CDR3 sequence (DNA): TGTGCCAGCAGCTTAGAATACGGGGTGACCTACGAGCAGTACTTC. It codes for CASSLEYGVTYEQYF.